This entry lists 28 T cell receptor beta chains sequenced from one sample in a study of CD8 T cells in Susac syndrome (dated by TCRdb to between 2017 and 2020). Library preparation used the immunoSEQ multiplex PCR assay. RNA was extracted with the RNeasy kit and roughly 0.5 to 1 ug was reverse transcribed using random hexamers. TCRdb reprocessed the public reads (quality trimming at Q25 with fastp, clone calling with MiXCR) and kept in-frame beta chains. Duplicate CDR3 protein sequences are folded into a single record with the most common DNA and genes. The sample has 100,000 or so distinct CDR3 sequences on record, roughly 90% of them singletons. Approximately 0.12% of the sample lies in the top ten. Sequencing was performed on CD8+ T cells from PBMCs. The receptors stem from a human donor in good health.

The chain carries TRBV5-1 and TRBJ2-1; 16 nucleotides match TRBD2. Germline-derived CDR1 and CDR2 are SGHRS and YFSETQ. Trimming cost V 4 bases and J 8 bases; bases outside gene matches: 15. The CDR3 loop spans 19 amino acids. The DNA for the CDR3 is TGCGCCAGCAGCACCAGCCTTGGGACTAGCGGGAGGGCCGTCCATGAGCAGTTCTTC. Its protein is CASSTSLGTSGRAVHEQFF. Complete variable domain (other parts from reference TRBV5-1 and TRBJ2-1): KAGVTQTPRYLIKTRGQQVTLSCSPISGHRSVSWYQQTPGQGLQFLFEYFSETQRNKGNFPGRFSGRQFSNSRSEMNVSTLELGDSALYLCASSTSLGTSGRAVHEQFFGPGTRLTVL.

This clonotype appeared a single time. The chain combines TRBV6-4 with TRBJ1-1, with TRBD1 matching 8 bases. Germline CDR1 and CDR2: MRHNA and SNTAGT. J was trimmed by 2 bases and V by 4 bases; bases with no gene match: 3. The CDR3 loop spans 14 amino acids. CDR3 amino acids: CASSAGGSNTEAFF. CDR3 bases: TGTGCCAGCAGTGCAGGGGGCTCCAACACTGAAGCTTTCTTT.

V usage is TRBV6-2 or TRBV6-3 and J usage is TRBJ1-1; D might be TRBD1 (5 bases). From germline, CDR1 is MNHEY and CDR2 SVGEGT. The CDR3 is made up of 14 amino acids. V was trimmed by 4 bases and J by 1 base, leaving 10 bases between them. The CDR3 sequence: CASSSRVRNTEAFF. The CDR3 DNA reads TGTGCCAGCAGTTCCAGGGTGCGGAACACTGAAGCTTTCTTT.

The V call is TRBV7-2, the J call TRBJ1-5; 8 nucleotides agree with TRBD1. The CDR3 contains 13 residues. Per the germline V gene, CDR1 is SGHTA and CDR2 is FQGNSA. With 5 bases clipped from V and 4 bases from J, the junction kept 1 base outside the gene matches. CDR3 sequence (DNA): TGTGCCAGCAGCCAGGGGGCTAATCAGCCCCAGCATTTT. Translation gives CASSQGANQPQHF.

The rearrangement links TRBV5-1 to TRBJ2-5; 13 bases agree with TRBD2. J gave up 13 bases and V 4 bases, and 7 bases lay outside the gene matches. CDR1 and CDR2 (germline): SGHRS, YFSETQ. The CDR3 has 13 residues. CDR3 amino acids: CASSPGTSGAPYF. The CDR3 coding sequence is TGCGCCAGCAGCCCCGGGACTAGCGGGGCACCGTACTTC.

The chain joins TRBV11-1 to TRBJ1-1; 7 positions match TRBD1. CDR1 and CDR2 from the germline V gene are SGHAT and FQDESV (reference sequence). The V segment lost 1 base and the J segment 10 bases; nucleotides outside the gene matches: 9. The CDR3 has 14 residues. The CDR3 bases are TGTGCCAGCAGCTTAGGGACAGGAGGGCGACGAGCTTTCTTT. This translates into CASSLGTGGRRAFF.

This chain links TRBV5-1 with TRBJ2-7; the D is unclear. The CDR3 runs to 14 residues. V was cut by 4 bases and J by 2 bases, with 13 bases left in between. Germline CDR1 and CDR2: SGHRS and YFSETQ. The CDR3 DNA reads TGCGCCAGCAGCCTTCCGGTGGACGCCTACGAGCAGTACTTC. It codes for CASSLPVDAYEQYF.

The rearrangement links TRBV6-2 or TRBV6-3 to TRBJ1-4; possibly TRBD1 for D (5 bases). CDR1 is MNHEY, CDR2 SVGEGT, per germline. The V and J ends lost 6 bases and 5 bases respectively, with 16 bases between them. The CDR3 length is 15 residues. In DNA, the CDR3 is TGTGCCAGCAGAGACCCCCGACAGATAAATGAAAAACTGTTTTTT. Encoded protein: CASRDPRQINEKLFF.

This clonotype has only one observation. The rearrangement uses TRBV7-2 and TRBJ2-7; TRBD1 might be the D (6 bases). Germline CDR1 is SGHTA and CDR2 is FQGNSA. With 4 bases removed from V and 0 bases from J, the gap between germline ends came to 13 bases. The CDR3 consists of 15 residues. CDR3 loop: CASSSGVGGSYEQYF. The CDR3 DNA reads TGTGCCAGCAGCTCCGGTGTAGGGGGCTCCTACGAGCAGTACTTC. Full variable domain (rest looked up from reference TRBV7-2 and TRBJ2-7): GAGVSQSPSNKVTEKGKDVELRCDPISGHTALYWYRQSLGQGLEFLIYFQGNSAPDKSGLPSDRFSAERTGGSVSTLTIQRTQQEDSAVYLCASSSGVGGSYEQYFGPGTRLTVT.

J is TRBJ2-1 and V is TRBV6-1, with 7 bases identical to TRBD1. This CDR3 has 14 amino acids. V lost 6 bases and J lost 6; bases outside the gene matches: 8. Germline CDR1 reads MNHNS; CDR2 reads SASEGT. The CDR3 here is CASRTLGQVNEQFF. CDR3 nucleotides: TGTGCCAGCAGGACCCTCGGACAGGTCAATGAGCAGTTCTTC.

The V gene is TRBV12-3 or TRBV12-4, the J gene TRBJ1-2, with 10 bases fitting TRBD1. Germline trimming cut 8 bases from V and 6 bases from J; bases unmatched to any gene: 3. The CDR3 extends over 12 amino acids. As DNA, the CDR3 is TGTGCCAGCTCCGGGACAGGGGATGGCTACACCTTC. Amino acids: CASSGTGDGYTF.

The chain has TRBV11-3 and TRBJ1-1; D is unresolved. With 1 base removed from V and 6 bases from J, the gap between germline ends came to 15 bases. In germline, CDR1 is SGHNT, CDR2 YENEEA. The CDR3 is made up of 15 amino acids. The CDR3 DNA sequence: TGTGCCAGCAGCTTAGCGTTCTCCGAGGGCTCTGAAGCTTTCTTT. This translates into CASSLAFSEGSEAFF.

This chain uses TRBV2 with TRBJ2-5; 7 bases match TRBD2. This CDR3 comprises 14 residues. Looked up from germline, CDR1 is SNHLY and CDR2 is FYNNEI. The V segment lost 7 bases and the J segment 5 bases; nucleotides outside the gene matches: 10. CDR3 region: CASNSFSGLETQYF. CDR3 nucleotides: TGTGCCAGCAATAGTTTTAGCGGGTTGGAGACCCAGTACTTC. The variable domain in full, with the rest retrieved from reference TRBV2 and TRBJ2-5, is EPEVTQTPSHQVTQMGQEVILRCVPISNHLYFYWYRQILGQKVEFLVSFYNNEISEKSEIFDDQFSVERPDGSNFTLKIRSTKLEDSAMYFCASNSFSGLETQYFGPGTRLLVL.

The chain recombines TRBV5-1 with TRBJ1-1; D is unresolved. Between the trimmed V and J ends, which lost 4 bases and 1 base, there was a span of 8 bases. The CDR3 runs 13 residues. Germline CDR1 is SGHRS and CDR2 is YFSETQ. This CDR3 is CASSPISNTEAFF. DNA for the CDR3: TGCGCCAGCAGCCCAATATCGAACACTGAAGCTTTCTTT.

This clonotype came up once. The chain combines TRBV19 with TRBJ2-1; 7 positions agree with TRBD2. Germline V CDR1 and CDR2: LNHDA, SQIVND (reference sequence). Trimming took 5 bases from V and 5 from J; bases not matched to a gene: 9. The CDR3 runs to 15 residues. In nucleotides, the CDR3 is TGTGCCAGTAGTTCTTCTAGCGGCTGGGACAATGAGCAGTTCTTC. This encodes CASSSSSGWDNEQFF.

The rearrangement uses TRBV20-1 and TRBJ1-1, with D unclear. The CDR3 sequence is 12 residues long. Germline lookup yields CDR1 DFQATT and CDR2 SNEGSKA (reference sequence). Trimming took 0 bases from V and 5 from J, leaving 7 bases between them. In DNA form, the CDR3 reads TGCAGTGCTAGAGATAGAAAAACTGAAGCTTTCTTT. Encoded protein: CSARDRKTEAFF.

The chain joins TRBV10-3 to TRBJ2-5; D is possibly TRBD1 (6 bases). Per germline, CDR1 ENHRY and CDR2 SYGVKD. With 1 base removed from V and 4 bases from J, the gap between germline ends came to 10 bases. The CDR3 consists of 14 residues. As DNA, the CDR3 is TGTGCCATCAGTGAGTGGGGGCTTGGAGAGACCCAGTACTTC. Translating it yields CAISEWGLGETQYF.

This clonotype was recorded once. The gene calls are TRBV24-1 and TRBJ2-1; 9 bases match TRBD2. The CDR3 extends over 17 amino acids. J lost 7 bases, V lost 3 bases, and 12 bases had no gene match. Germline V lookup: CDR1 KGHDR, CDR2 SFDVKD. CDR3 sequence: CATSDGASGALRNEQFF. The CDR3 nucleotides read TGTGCCACCAGTGATGGGGCTAGCGGGGCCCTACGGAATGAGCAGTTCTTC.

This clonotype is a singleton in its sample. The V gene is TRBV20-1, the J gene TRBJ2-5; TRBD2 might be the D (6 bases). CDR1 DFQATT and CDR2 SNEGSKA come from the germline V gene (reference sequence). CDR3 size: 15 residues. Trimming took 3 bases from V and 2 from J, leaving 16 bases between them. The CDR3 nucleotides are TGCAGTGCTAGTACAGGCGGGACTCGTCAAGAGACCCAGTACTTC. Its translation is CSASTGGTRQETQYF.

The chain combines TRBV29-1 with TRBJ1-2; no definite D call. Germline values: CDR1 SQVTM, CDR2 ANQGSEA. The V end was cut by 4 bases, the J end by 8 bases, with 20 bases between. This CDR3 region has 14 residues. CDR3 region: CSVGGGNGLSGYTF. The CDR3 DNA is TGCAGCGTTGGTGGAGGGAATGGCTTGAGCGGCTACACCTTC.

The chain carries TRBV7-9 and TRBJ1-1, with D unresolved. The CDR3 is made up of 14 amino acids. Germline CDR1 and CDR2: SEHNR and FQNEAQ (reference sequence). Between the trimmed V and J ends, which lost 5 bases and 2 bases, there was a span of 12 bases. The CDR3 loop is CASSPWTANTEAFF. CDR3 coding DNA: TGTGCCAGCAGCCCGTGGACTGCAAACACTGAAGCTTTCTTT.

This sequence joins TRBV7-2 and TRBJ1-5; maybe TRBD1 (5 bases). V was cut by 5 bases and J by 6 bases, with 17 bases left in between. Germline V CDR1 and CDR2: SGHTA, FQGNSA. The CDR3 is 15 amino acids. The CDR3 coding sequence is TGTGCCAGCAGCCGGACTCGGGGGGGAGGTCAGCCCCAGCATTTT. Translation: CASSRTRGGGQPQHF.

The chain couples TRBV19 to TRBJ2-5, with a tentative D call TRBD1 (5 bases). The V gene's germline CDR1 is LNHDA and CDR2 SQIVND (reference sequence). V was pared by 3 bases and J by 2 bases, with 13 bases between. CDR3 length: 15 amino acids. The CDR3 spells CASSIPQGSQETQYF. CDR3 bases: TGTGCCAGTAGTATTCCTCAGGGTTCACAAGAGACCCAGTACTTC.

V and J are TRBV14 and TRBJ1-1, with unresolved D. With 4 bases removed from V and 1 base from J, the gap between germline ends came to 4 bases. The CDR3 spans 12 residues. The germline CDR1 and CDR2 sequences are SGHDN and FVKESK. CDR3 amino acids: CASSRENTEAFF. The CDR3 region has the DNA TGTGCCAGCAGCCGAGAGAACACTGAAGCTTTCTTT.

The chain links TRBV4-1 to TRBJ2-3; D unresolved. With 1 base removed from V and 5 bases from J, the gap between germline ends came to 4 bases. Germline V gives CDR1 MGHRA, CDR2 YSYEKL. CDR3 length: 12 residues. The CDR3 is CASSQGLDTQYF. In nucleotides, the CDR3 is TGCGCCAGCAGCCAAGGTCTAGATACGCAGTATTTT.

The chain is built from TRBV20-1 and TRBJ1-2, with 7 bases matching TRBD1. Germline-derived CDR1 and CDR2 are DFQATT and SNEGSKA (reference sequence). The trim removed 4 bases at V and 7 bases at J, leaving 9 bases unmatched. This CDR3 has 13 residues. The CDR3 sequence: CSATPDRASGYTF. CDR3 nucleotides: TGCAGTGCTACACCTGACAGGGCCTCTGGCTACACCTTC.

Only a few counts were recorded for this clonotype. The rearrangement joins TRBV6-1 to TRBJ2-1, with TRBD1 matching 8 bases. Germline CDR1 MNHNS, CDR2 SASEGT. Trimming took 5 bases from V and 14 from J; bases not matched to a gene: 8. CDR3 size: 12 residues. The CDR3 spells CASSSRTGPEFF. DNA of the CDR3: TGTGCCAGCAGTTCCCGGACAGGGCCGGAGTTCTTC.

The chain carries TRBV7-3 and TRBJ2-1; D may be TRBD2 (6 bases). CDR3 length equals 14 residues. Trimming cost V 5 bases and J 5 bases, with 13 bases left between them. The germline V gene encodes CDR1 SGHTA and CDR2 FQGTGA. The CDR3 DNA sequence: TGTGCCAGCAGCAAGGGACTGCAAAACAATGAGCAGTTCTTC. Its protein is CASSKGLQNNEQFF.